The 8 T cell receptor beta chains reported below all come from one sample, sequenced in a study of cytomegalovirus exposure and HLA in healthy donors. Primers: 60 Vbeta forward and 13 Jbeta reverse. TCRdb's copy holds only in-frame clones and misses some; the assay was immunoSEQ multiplex PCR. Here the sample spans about 150,000 clones, roughly 80% being singletons. The sequenced material came from PBMCs. The source of these receptors is a man younger than 45 in good health and CMV-seropositive.

V and J are TRBV29-1 and TRBJ1-4, with TRBD1 identical over 8 bases. Germline values: CDR1 SQVTM, CDR2 ANQGSEA. J gave up 4 bases and V 4 bases, and 2 bases lay outside the gene matches. The CDR3 is made up of 13 amino acids. The CDR3 reads CSVGRGLNEKLFF. DNA for the CDR3: TGCAGCGTTGGCAGGGGGCTTAATGAAAAACTGTTTTTT.

The J gene is TRBJ2-2, the V gene TRBV28; 11 bases line up with TRBD2. J gave up 3 bases and V 7 bases, and 10 bases lay outside the gene matches. Germline CDR1 is MDHEN and CDR2 is SYDVKM. CDR3 length equals 17 residues. CDR3 residues: CASKLLGLAGHTGELFF. CDR3 in DNA: TGTGCCAGCAAACTACTCGGACTAGCGGGCCACACCGGGGAGCTGTTTTTT.

This chain links TRBV6-1 with TRBJ2-2; 9 nucleotides line up with TRBD1. The J segment lost 4 bases and the V segment lost 10 bases, leaving 7 bases of the junction unmatched. Per germline, CDR1 MNHNS and CDR2 SASEGT. This CDR3 contains 14 residues. The CDR3 DNA reads TGTGCCACCGACCGGGACAGGGTCACCGGGGAGCTGTTTTTT. This sequence encodes CATDRDRVTGELFF.

This clone occurred once. The chain recombines TRBV23-1 with TRBJ1-5; D is undetermined. TRBV23-1 is classed as an ORF, of uncertain function. V dropped 11 bases and J dropped 5 bases, with 13 bases sitting between them. The CDR3 has 12 residues. The CDR3, as DNA: TGCGCCCCGCGGATTACGGATCAGCCCCAGCATTTT. Amino acid sequence: CAPRITDQPQHF.

V is TRBV5-4 and J is TRBJ2-2; the D is unclear. The germline V gene encodes CDR1 SGHNT and CDR2 YYREEE (reference sequence). The CDR3 contains 16 residues. The V gene lost 0 bases and the J gene lost 0 bases, with 9 bases spanning the gap. The CDR3 protein is CASSLALGANTGELFF. CDR3 nucleotide sequence: TGTGCCAGCAGCTTGGCCTTGGGCGCGAACACCGGGGAGCTGTTTTTT.

This sequence joins TRBV29-1 and TRBJ2-7; 9 bases map to TRBD1. Unmatched junction bases numbered 9, after V lost 3 bases and J lost 6 bases. Germline loops: CDR1 SQVTM, CDR2 ANQGSEA. The CDR3 contains 14 residues. CDR3 DNA: TGCAGCGTTGATTACATCGGGACAGGGCGCGAGCAGTACTTC. Translating it yields CSVDYIGTGREQYF.

This chain connects TRBV28 to TRBJ2-6; TRBD2 aligns across 7 bases. The CDR3 spans 17 residues. Germline V gene lookup returns CDR1 MDHEN and CDR2 SYDVKM. V dropped 6 bases and J dropped 0; count of bases not matched to a gene: 8. CDR3 coding DNA: TGTGCCAGCAGAACTCTAGCGGCCCTCTCTGGGGCCAACGTCCTGACTTTC. Translation: CASRTLAALSGANVLTF.

This sequence joins TRBV4-2 and TRBJ2-4, with 9 bases aligning to TRBD1. Germline CDR1 and CDR2: LGHNA and YNFKEQ. The V gene end was trimmed by 1 base and the J gene end by 0 bases; junction bases not matched to a gene: 7. The CDR3 spans 18 residues. CDR3 region: CASSQAWTGAVAKNIQYF. The CDR3 nucleotides are TGTGCCAGCAGCCAAGCATGGACAGGGGCCGTAGCCAAAAACATTCAGTACTTC.